This TCR beta chain emerged from a study of technical replicates of blood from a few donors. Germline V gene data show CDR1 as SGHRS and CDR2 as YFSETQ. The CDR3 runs to 15 residues. V shed 4 bases, J shed 3 bases, and the junction held 9 bases outside the gene matches. Assay: immunoSEQ multiplex PCR; the TCRdb copy retains only in-frame clones and omits some. The table shows about 60,000 clones, with 80% to 90% occurring only once. This clonotype originated in a human donor in good health. Some clones in this sample may be carry-over from other donors' samples. The chain carries TRBV5-1 and TRBJ2-7; 8 nucleotides align to TRBD1. Material for sequencing was PBMCs. CDR3 region: CASSPGTGGVYEQYF. The DNA for the CDR3 is TGCGCCAGCAGCCCGGGGACAGGCGGGGTCTACGAGCAGTACTTC.